One and the same sample provided the 30 T cell receptor beta chains below, sequenced in a study of cytomegalovirus exposure and HLA in healthy donors. PCR was performed using 60 Vbeta and 13 Jbeta primers. Produced via immunoSEQ multiplex PCR; TCRdb's table is partial and in-frame only. This sample has about 96,000 clones, with approximately 74% found just once. The sample consisted of PBMCs. The source of these receptors is a woman in her 70s in good health and CMV-seropositive.

This chain connects TRBV5-1 to TRBJ2-1; a weak D match, TRBD2 (6 bases). Trimming removed 6 bases from V and 9 bases from J, with 25 bases in between. This CDR3 has 16 residues. Germline assignment: CDR1 SGHRS and CDR2 YFSETQ. In DNA form, the CDR3 reads TGCGCCAGCAAGGTAGCGGTACGGCCGAGTGGTGGTGAGCAGTTCTTC. Translating it yields CASKVAVRPSGGEQFF.

This rearrangement joins TRBV9 to TRBJ2-1; D remains unclear. This CDR3 comprises 13 residues. V was pared by 2 bases and J by 4 bases, with 7 bases between. Germline V gene lookup returns CDR1 SGDLS and CDR2 YYNGEE. Here the CDR3 reads CASSVRLYNEQFF. In nucleotides, the CDR3 is TGTGCCAGCAGCGTCAGGCTTTACAATGAGCAGTTCTTC.

This sequence joins TRBV5-8 and TRBJ2-3; 10 bases agree with TRBD2. Germline V CDR1 and CDR2: SGHTS, YDEGEE. Trimming took 2 bases from V and 1 from J; bases not matched to a gene: 13. This CDR3 spans 19 amino acids. The CDR3 protein is CASSFPSGSFPTGTDTQYF. Here the CDR3 DNA reads TGTGCCAGCAGCTTCCCTAGCGGGAGTTTTCCCACCGGCACAGATACGCAGTATTTT.

This clone was picked up a small number of times. This chain joins TRBV5-4 and TRBJ2-1, with D perhaps TRBD1 (6 bases). The CDR3 is made up of 13 amino acids. The V end was cut by 0 bases, the J end by 7 bases, with 8 bases between. Germline CDR1 SGHNT, CDR2 YYREEE (reference sequence). Here the CDR3 reads CASSLGQGNEQFF. In nucleotides, the CDR3 is TGTGCCAGCAGCTTGGGCCAGGGGAATGAGCAGTTCTTC.

The chain is built from TRBV29-1 and TRBJ2-2; 14 bases map to TRBD2. Germline V lookup: CDR1 SQVTM, CDR2 ANQGSEA. The CDR3 totals 18 residues. The J segment lost 2 bases and the V segment lost 1 base, leaving 6 bases of the junction unmatched. CDR3 nucleotide sequence: TGCAGCGTTGAAGGGGGACTAGCGGGGGAGACCAACACCGGGGAGCTGTTTTTT. Residues: CSVEGGLAGETNTGELFF.

This clone was observed a few times. J is TRBJ1-4 and V is TRBV19; 10 nucleotides agree with TRBD1. The junction had 8 bases not matched to a gene; V was cut back by 4 bases and J by 0 bases. The CDR3 extends over 18 amino acids. Germline values: CDR1 LNHDA, CDR2 SQIVND (reference sequence). The CDR3 nucleotides are TGTGCCAGTAGTACCCGGACAGGGGGAATCGCAACTAATGAAAAACTGTTTTTT. This translates into CASSTRTGGIATNEKLFF. The full variable domain, with the rest looked up from reference TRBV19 and TRBJ1-4, is DGGITQSPKYLFRKEGQNVTLSCEQNLNHDAMYWYRQDPGQGLRLIYYSQIVNDFQKGDIAEGYSVSREKKESFPLTVTSAQKNPTAFYLCASSTRTGGIATNEKLFFGSGTQLSVL.

This clone turned up a few times. This sequence joins TRBV12-5 and TRBJ2-1; possibly TRBD1 for D (6 bases). This CDR3 is built from 13 residues. V lost 9 bases and J 9 bases, leaving 18 bases between the germline ends. CDR1 is LGHNT and CDR2 is FRNRAP in the germline V gene. CDR3 protein: CASNRDGTLEQFF. The CDR3 DNA reads TGTGCTAGCAACAGGGACGGGACGCTTGAGCAGTTCTTC.

The rearrangement uses TRBV12-5 and TRBJ2-3, with 13 bases matching TRBD2. This CDR3 has 15 residues. Looked up from germline, CDR1 is LGHNT and CDR2 is FRNRAP. Trimming cost V 6 bases and J 8 bases; bases outside gene matches: 8. In DNA, the CDR3 is TGTGCTAGTGGATTACTAGCGGGAGGGGCCGGTACGCAGTATTTT. Translated, it gives CASGLLAGGAGTQYF. Variable domain in full (rest from reference TRBV12-5 and TRBJ2-3): DARVTQTPRHKVTEMGQEVTMRCQPILGHNTVFWYRQTMMQGLELLAYFRNRAPLDDSGMPKDRFSAEMPDATLATLKIQPSEPRDSAVYFCASGLLAGGAGTQYFGPGTRLTVL.

The rearrangement joins TRBV10-1 to TRBJ1-2; possible D gene TRBD1, 5 bases. This CDR3 spans 18 amino acids. The V gene's germline CDR1 is WNHNN and CDR2 SYGVQD (reference sequence). V dropped 3 bases and J dropped 3 bases, with 23 bases sitting between them. The CDR3 DNA reads TGCGCCAGCAGTGATCCCAGGGCTTTTGCCCCTATATACTATGGCTACACCTTC. Translated, it gives CASSDPRAFAPIYYGYTF.

This rearrangement joins TRBV5-1 to TRBJ2-6, with D perhaps TRBD2 (5 bases). The CDR3 loop spans 16 amino acids. The germline V and J ends were trimmed by 3 bases and 0 bases, with 10 bases remaining between them. CDR1 is SGHRS and CDR2 is YFSETQ in the germline V gene. The CDR3 region has the DNA TGCGCCAGCAGCTGGGCAGGACTCTCTGGGGCCAACGTCCTGACTTTC. Its translation is CASSWAGLSGANVLTF.

This clone was found a few times. This chain uses TRBV5-1 with TRBJ2-5; 7 bases are a match to TRBD2. The J segment lost 4 bases and the V segment lost 0 bases, leaving 3 bases of the junction unmatched. This CDR3 spans 14 amino acids. Germline CDR1 SGHRS, CDR2 YFSETQ. The CDR3 spells CASSLGTRRETQYF. The CDR3 DNA follows: TGCGCCAGCAGCTTGGGGACTAGACGAGAGACCCAGTACTTC.

This clone has just a few counts. This sequence joins TRBV4-3 and TRBJ1-6, with 10 bases that match TRBD1. CDR1 LGHNA and CDR2 YSLEER come from the germline V gene. V shed 4 bases and J 8 bases; nucleotides not matched to a gene: 5. The CDR3 contains 15 residues. In nucleotides, the CDR3 is TGCGCCAGCAGCCCATTCGGGACAGGGGATTCACCCCTCCACTTT. Translating it yields CASSPFGTGDSPLHF.

V usage is TRBV6-5 and J usage is TRBJ2-1; a possible D gene is TRBD2 (5 bases). The CDR3 runs to 14 residues. Trimming removed 4 bases from V and 8 bases from J, with 15 bases in between. The germline V gene encodes CDR1 MNHEY and CDR2 SVGAGI. CDR3 amino acids: CASSFLGVRDEQFF. Written as DNA, the CDR3 is TGTGCCAGCAGTTTCCTGGGAGTCCGCGATGAGCAGTTCTTC.

The CDR3 DNA reads as TGTGCCAGCAGTCCCCAGGGGGGACATACGCAGTATTTT. It yields the protein CASSPQGGHTQYF. The V gene is TRBV28, the J gene TRBJ2-3, with D possibly being TRBD1 (7 bases). The germline V gene encodes CDR1 MDHEN and CDR2 SYDVKM. The CDR3 length is 13 residues. V lost 5 bases and J 7 bases, leaving 13 bases between the germline ends.

This rearrangement joins TRBV7-8 to TRBJ1-4; the D gene is possibly TRBD1 (6 bases). CDR1 SGHVS and CDR2 FQNEAQ come from the germline V gene. There are 14 residues in the CDR3. V shed 5 bases and J shed 6 bases, with 13 bases lying between them. Here the CDR3 reads CASSGQGRDEKLFF. CDR3 nucleotide sequence: TGTGCCAGCAGCGGCCAGGGGCGGGATGAAAAACTGTTTTTT. The full variable domain, its missing parts supplied by reference TRBV7-8 and TRBJ1-4, is GAGVSQSPRYKVAKRGQDVALRCDPISGHVSLFWYQQALGQGPEFLTYFQNEAQLDKSGLPSDRFFAERPEGSVSTLKIQRTQQEDSAVYLCASSGQGRDEKLFFGSGTQLSVL.

The chain combines TRBV7-3 with TRBJ2-1; TRBD2 agrees at 12 bases. Trimming removed 1 base from V and 5 bases from J; junction bases left unmatched: 9. Germline lookup yields CDR1 SGHTA and CDR2 FQGTGA. This CDR3 contains 18 residues. Written as DNA, the CDR3 is TGTGCCAGCAGCTTAATTGGTAGGACTAGCGGGACGAACAATGAGCAGTTCTTC. It yields the protein CASSLIGRTSGTNNEQFF.

The table lists this clone with a count of one. The chain employs TRBV6-6 and TRBJ1-5; the D is unclear. CDR1 and CDR2 (germline): MNHNY, SVGAGI (reference sequence). The CDR3 is 13 amino acids. The V end was cut by 7 bases, the J end by 3 bases, with 10 bases between. CDR3 region: CASTTDPNQPQHF. Here the CDR3 DNA reads TGTGCCAGCACTACAGATCCCAATCAGCCCCAGCATTTT.

V usage is TRBV28 and J usage is TRBJ2-7; 10 bases match TRBD1. V lost 6 bases, J lost 4 bases, and 9 bases stayed unmatched. The CDR3 is 15 residues long. The germline V gene has CDR1 MDHEN and CDR2 SYDVKM. CDR3 protein: CASSVAGTGVYEQYF. The CDR3 nucleotides are TGTGCCAGCAGCGTCGCCGGGACAGGGGTTTACGAGCAGTACTTC.

The genes are TRBV27 and TRBJ2-5, with 13 bases matching TRBD2. Judging by the DNA end, TRBJ2-7 fits better; the J call may be wrong. CDR3 length: 19 residues. Per the germline V gene, CDR1 is MNHEY and CDR2 is SMNVEV (reference sequence). The CDR3 nucleotides are TGTGCCAGCAGTTTTGGGCAGGGCGGACTAGCGGGAGCCCCCTACGAGCAGTACTTC. Residues: CASSFGQGGLAGAPYEQYF.

The genes are TRBV9 and TRBJ2-1, with D possibly being TRBD2 (6 bases). CDR1 and CDR2 from the germline V gene are SGDLS and YYNGEE. The CDR3 sequence is 18 residues long. V was trimmed by 4 bases and J by 0 bases, leaving 20 bases between them. The CDR3 protein is CASSPSGGSLSSYNEQFF. CDR3 DNA: TGTGCCAGCAGCCCTAGTGGGGGGTCCCTCAGCTCCTACAATGAGCAGTTCTTC. Full variable domain (outside the CDR3, taken from reference TRBV9 and TRBJ2-1): DSGVTQTPKHLITATGQRVTLRCSPRSGDLSVYWYQQSLDQGLQFLIQYYNGEERAKGNILERFSAQQFPDLHSELNLSSLELGDSALYFCASSPSGGSLSSYNEQFFGPGTRLTVL.

This chain links TRBV29-1 with TRBJ1-3; D is undetermined. Germline V gives CDR1 SQVTM, CDR2 ANQGSEA. The V end lost 4 bases, the J end lost 0 bases, and 4 bases lay between the germline ends. This CDR3 is built from 12 residues. The CDR3 loop is CSVVYSGNTIYF. The CDR3 DNA sequence: TGCAGCGTTGTCTACTCTGGAAACACCATATATTTT. Combining the CDR3 with reference TRBV29-1 and TRBJ1-3 gives the whole variable domain SAVISQKPSRDICQRGTSLTIQCQVDSQVTMMFWYRQQPGQSLTLIATANQGSEATYESGFVIDKFPISRPNLTFSTLTVSNMSPEDSSIYLCSVVYSGNTIYFGEGSWLTVV.

The chain uses TRBV7-9 and TRBJ1-1; D not certain. Deletions cut 3 bases from V and 0 bases from J, with 8 bases between. Per the germline V gene, CDR1 is SEHNR and CDR2 is FQNEAQ (reference sequence). The length of the CDR3 is 14 residues. CDR3 residues: CASSFGEMNTEAFF. The CDR3 bases are TGTGCCAGCAGCTTCGGGGAAATGAACACTGAAGCTTTCTTT.

The chain carries TRBV5-1 and TRBJ2-7; TRBD1 matches 12 bases. This CDR3 comprises 15 residues. V was pared by 3 bases and J by 9 bases, with 10 bases of the junction left unmatched. Germline loops: CDR1 SGHRS, CDR2 YFSETQ. The CDR3 DNA sequence: TGCGCCAGCAGCTCCACCGGGACAGGGGGCATCCTGCAGTACTTC. It specifies CASSSTGTGGILQYF.

The chain couples TRBV7-9 to TRBJ2-7; 8 bases agree with TRBD2. The CDR3 runs to 12 residues. Germline CDR1 SEHNR, CDR2 FQNEAQ (reference sequence). Trimming took 8 bases from V and 3 from J; bases not matched to a gene: 3. CDR3 amino acids: CASDLAGYEQYF. The CDR3 DNA follows: TGTGCCAGCGATCTAGCGGGCTACGAGCAGTACTTC.

The chain employs TRBV19 and TRBJ1-1; the match to TRBD1 covers 9 bases. The germline CDR1 and CDR2 sequences are LNHDA and SQIVND (reference sequence). CDR3 length: 14 amino acids. V was pared by 7 bases and J by 3 bases, with 6 bases of the junction left unmatched. The CDR3 region is CASKKTGGYTEAFF. Here the CDR3 DNA reads TGTGCCAGTAAAAAAACAGGGGGCTACACTGAAGCTTTCTTT. The variable domain in full, completed from reference TRBV19 and TRBJ1-1, reads DGGITQSPKYLFRKEGQNVTLSCEQNLNHDAMYWYRQDPGQGLRLIYYSQIVNDFQKGDIAEGYSVSREKKESFPLTVTSAQKNPTAFYLCASKKTGGYTEAFFGQGTRLTVV.

In DNA, the CDR3 is TGTGCCAGCAGTACCTGGGATAGCGGGGGTAGCACAGATACGCAGTATTTT. Amino acid sequence: CASSTWDSGGSTDTQYF. The rearrangement links TRBV28 to TRBJ2-3; 9 bases match TRBD2. There are 17 residues in the CDR3. Germline values: CDR1 MDHEN, CDR2 SYDVKM. V dropped 5 bases and J dropped 0; count of bases not matched to a gene: 9. Based on the CDR3 plus reference TRBV28 and TRBJ2-3, the full variable domain is DVKVTQSSRYLVKRTGEKVFLECVQDMDHENMFWYRQDPGLGLRLIYFSYDVKMKEKGDIPEGYSVSREKKERFSLILESASTNQTSMYLCASSTWDSGGSTDTQYFGPGTRLTVL.

The sample holds one count of this clone. Here the CDR3 reads CASSFKGDTEAFF. Here the CDR3 DNA reads TGTGCCAGCAGTTTTAAAGGGGACACTGAAGCTTTCTTT. J is TRBJ1-1 and V is TRBV6-6, with D possibly matching TRBD1 (5 bases). CDR3 length: 13 residues. Germline V gene lookup returns CDR1 MNHNY and CDR2 SVGAGI (reference sequence). Between the trimmed V and J ends, which lost 4 bases and 3 bases, there was a span of 9 bases.

The chain uses TRBV2 and TRBJ2-3; no firm D call. This CDR3 has 12 residues. Germline assignment: CDR1 SNHLY and CDR2 FYNNEI. V lost 3 bases and J lost 5, with 6 bases in between. The CDR3 region has the DNA TGTGCCAGCAGTGATCGGTTAGATACGCAGTATTTT. Amino acid sequence: CASSDRLDTQYF.

This clone was seen more than once but under ten times. The chain combines TRBV12-5 with TRBJ2-7, with 12 positions matching TRBD1. Germline CDR1 LGHNT, CDR2 FRNRAP. V shed 7 bases and J 5 bases; nucleotides not matched to a gene: 18. The CDR3 length is 18 residues. CDR3 coding DNA: TGTGCTAGTGTCCCCAGGGGGACAGGGGGCCAGGTAGGAAACGAGCAGTACTTC. Its translation is CASVPRGTGGQVGNEQYF.

The chain uses TRBV19 and TRBJ2-1, with 7 bases identical to TRBD2. In germline, CDR1 is LNHDA, CDR2 SQIVND (reference sequence). The CDR3 contains 14 residues. DNA for the CDR3: TGTGTATTGGCGGGACTAAGCTCCTACAATGAGCAGTTCTTC. This gives the protein CVLAGLSSYNEQFF.